The 3 T cell receptor beta chains reported below all come from one sample, sequenced in a study of cytomegalovirus exposure and HLA in healthy donors. The primer mix had 60 Vbeta and 13 Jbeta primers. Clones were read by immunoSEQ multiplex PCR, and TCRdb kept only the in-frame ones, dropping some. The repertoire holds around 180,000 clones, with nearly 80% as singletons. The source material was PBMCs. Receptor source: a woman aged 25-40 years in good health and CMV-seropositive.

The chain has TRBV7-8 and TRBJ1-1, with D hard to call. This CDR3 region has 13 residues. CDR1 SGHVS and CDR2 FQNEAQ come from the germline V gene. Trimming removed 2 bases at V and 3 bases at J, with 7 bases between. The CDR3 is CASSLNRDTEAFF. For the CDR3, the DNA is TGTGCCAGCAGCTTAAACAGAGACACTGAAGCTTTCTTT. Filled out from reference TRBV7-8 and TRBJ1-1, the complete variable domain reads GAGVSQSPRYKVAKRGQDVALRCDPISGHVSLFWYQQALGQGPEFLTYFQNEAQLDKSGLPSDRFFAERPEGSVSTLKIQRTQQEDSAVYLCASSLNRDTEAFFGQGTRLTVV.

The chain is built from TRBV27 and TRBJ1-1; no clear D gene. V was pared by 2 bases and J by 6 bases, with 10 bases between. The germline V gene encodes CDR1 MNHEY and CDR2 SMNVEV (reference sequence). CDR3 length: 13 amino acids. Written as DNA, the CDR3 is TGTGCCAGCAGTTTAGTCCTGGGCGCTGAAGCTTTCTTT. Encoded protein: CASSLVLGAEAFF.

Of note for this clone: Mismatch with germline at one junction end may stem from a read error. The chain is built from TRBV5-1 and TRBJ2-7, with unresolved D. The CDR3 runs to 15 residues. Per the germline V gene, CDR1 is SGHRS and CDR2 is YFSETQ. For the CDR3, the DNA is TGCGCCAGCAGCTTGGCGAGGTTCTTCTCCTACGAGCGGTACTTC. It translates to CASSLARFFSYERYF.